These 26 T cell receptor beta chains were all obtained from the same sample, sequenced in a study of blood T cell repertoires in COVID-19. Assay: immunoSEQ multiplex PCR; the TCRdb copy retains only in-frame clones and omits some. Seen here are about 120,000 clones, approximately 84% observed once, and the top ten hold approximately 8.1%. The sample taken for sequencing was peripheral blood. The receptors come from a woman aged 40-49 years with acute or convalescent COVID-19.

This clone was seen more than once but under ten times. CDR3 nucleotides: TGTGCCAGCAGCCAAGGTCTCCCTGTTGGTGCGGCGGACACCGGGGAGCTGTTTTTT. It yields the protein CASSQGLPVGAADTGELFF. The genes are TRBV3-1 (or the pseudogene TRBV3-2) and TRBJ2-2; D ambiguous. The V gene's germline CDR1 is LGHDT and CDR2 YNNKEL (reference sequence). Trimming took off 1 base at V and 3 bases at J, with 21 bases between the two ends. The CDR3 consists of 19 residues.

CDR3 nucleotides: TGTGCCACCAGCAGAGATGACAGGAAGAACACTGAAGCTTTCTTT. This encodes CATSRDDRKNTEAFF. The chain links TRBV15 to TRBJ1-1; D perhaps matches TRBD1 (6 bases). CDR1 is LNHNV and CDR2 is YYDKDF in the germline V gene (reference sequence). The CDR3 sequence is 15 residues long. Trimming took 0 bases from V and 1 from J, leaving 9 bases between them. The full variable domain, rest sourced from reference TRBV15 and TRBJ1-1, is DAMVIQNPRYQVTQFGKPVTLSCSQTLNHNVMYWYQQKSSQAPKLLFHYYDKDFNNEADTPDNFQSRRPNTSFCFLDIRSPGLGDTAMYLCATSRDDRKNTEAFFGQGTRLTVV.

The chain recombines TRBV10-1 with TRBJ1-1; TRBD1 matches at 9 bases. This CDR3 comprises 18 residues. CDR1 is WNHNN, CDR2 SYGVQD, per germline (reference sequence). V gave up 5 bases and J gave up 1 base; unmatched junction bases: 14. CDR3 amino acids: CASSRNRGQGSGNTEAFF. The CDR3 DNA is TGCGCCAGCAGTCGAAACCGGGGACAGGGATCGGGGAACACTGAAGCTTTCTTT.

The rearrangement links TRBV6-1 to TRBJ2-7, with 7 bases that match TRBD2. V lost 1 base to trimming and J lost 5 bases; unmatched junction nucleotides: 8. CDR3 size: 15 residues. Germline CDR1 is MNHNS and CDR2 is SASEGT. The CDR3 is CASSEGWGGIDEQYF. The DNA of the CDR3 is TGTGCCAGCAGTGAAGGGTGGGGGGGGATTGACGAGCAGTACTTC.

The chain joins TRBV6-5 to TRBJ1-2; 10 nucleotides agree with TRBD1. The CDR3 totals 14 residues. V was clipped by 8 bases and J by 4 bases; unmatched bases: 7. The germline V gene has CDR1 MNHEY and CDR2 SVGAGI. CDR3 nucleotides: TGTGCCAGCGGGGGACAGGGGACAGGCTATGGCTACACCTTC. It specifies CASGGQGTGYGYTF.

CDR3: CASSSVGSPYNEQFF. The DNA of the CDR3 is TGTGCCAGCAGTTCCGTGGGGAGCCCCTACAATGAGCAGTTCTTC. This sequence joins TRBV7-2 and TRBJ2-1, with D maybe TRBD2 (5 bases). The CDR3 length is 15 residues. The germline V gene encodes CDR1 SGHTA and CDR2 FQGNSA. The germline V and J ends were trimmed by 6 bases and 2 bases, with 14 bases remaining between them.

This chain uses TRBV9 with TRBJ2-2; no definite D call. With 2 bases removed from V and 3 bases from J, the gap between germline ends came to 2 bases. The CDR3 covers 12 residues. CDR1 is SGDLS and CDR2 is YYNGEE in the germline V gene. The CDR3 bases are TGTGCCAGCAGCGTCGACACCGGGGAGCTGTTTTTT. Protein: CASSVDTGELFF.

This CDR3 reads CASRATGRSMNTEAFF. In DNA, the CDR3 is TGTGCCAGCCGAGCCACAGGGCGGTCAATGAACACTGAAGCTTTCTTT. V usage is TRBV2 and J usage is TRBJ1-1; a possible D gene is TRBD1 (6 bases). The germline CDR1 and CDR2 sequences are SNHLY and FYNNEI. The V end was cut by 8 bases, the J end by 0 bases, with 19 bases between. The CDR3 has 16 amino acids.

CDR3 nucleotides: TGCGCCAGCAGCCAAGATCCAGCGGGGGGCACAGATACGCAGTATTTT. This codes for CASSQDPAGGTDTQYF. The chain has TRBV4-1 and TRBJ2-3, with 8 bases matching TRBD2. The germline gives CDR1 MGHRA, CDR2 YSYEKL. The CDR3 extends over 16 amino acids. With V trimmed by 0 bases and J by 1 base, 3 bases remained unmatched.

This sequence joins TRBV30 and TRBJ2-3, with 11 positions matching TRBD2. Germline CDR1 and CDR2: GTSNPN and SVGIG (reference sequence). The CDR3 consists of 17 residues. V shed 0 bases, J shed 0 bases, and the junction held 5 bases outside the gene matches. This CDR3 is CAWSVPGLAASTDTQYF. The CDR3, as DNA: TGTGCCTGGAGTGTACCGGGACTAGCGGCTAGCACAGATACGCAGTATTTT.

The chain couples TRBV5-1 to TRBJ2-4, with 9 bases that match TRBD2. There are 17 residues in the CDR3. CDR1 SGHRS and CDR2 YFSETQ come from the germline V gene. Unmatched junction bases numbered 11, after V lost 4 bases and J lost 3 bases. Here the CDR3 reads CASSHTYSSGDKNIQYF. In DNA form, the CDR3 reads TGCGCCAGCAGCCACACCTACTCTAGCGGGGACAAAAACATTCAGTACTTC.

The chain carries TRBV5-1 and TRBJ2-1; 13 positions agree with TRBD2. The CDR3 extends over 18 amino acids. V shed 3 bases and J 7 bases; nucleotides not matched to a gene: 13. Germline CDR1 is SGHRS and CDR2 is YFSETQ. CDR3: CASSSRTSGGPKVNEQFF. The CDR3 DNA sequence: TGCGCCAGCAGCTCTAGGACTAGCGGGGGTCCCAAGGTGAATGAGCAGTTCTTC.

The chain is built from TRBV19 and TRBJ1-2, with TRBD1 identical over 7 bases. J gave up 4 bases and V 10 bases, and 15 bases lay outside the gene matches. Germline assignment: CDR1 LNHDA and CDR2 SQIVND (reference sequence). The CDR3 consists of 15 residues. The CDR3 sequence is CATKPRGNRGYGYTF. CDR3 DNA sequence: TGTGCCACCAAACCCCGAGGAAACAGGGGCTATGGCTACACCTTC. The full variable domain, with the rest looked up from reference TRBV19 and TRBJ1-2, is DGGITQSPKYLFRKEGQNVTLSCEQNLNHDAMYWYRQDPGQGLRLIYYSQIVNDFQKGDIAEGYSVSREKKESFPLTVTSAQKNPTAFYLCATKPRGNRGYGYTFGSGTRLTVV.

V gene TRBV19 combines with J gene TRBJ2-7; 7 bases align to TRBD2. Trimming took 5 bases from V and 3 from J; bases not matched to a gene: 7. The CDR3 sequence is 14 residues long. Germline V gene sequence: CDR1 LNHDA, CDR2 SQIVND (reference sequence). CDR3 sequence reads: CASSESGVDYEQYF. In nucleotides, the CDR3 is TGTGCCAGTAGTGAGAGCGGGGTAGACTACGAGCAGTACTTC.

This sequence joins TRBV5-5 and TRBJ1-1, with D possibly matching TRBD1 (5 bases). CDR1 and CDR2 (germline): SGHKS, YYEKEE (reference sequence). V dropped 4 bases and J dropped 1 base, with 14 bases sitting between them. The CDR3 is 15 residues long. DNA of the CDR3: TGTGCCAGCAGCACTGTCGGGGGACGGAACACTGAAGCTTTCTTT. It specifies CASSTVGGRNTEAFF. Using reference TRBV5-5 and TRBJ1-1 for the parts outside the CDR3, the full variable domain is DAGVTQSPTHLIKTRGQQVTLRCSPISGHKSVSWYQQVLGQGPQFIFQYYEKEERGRGNFPDRFSARQFPNYSSELNVNALLLGDSALYLCASSTVGGRNTEAFFGQGTRLTVV.

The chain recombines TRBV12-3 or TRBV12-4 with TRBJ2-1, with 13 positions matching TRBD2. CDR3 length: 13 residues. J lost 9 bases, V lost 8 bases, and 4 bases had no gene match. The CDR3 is CASVGLAGVEQFF. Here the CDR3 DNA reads TGTGCCAGCGTAGGACTAGCGGGGGTTGAGCAGTTCTTC.

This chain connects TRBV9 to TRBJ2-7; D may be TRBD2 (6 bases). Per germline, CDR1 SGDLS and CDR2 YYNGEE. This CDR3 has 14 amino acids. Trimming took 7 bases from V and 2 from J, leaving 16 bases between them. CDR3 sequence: CASFPLGGTYEQYF. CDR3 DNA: TGTGCCAGCTTTCCGCTGGGGGGTACCTACGAGCAGTACTTC.

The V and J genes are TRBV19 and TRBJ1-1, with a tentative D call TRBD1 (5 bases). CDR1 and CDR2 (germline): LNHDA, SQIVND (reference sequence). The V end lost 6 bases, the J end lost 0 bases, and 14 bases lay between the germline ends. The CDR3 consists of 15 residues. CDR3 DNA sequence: TGTGCCAGTAGAGCACGACAGATTATGAACACTGAAGCTTTCTTT. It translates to CASRARQIMNTEAFF.

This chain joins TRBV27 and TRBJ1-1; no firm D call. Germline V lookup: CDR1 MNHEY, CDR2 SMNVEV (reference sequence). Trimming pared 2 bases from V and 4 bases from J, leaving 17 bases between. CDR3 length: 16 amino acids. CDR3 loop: CASSLRSAVGSTEAFF. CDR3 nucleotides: TGTGCCAGCAGTTTAAGGTCAGCGGTAGGGAGCACTGAAGCTTTCTTT.

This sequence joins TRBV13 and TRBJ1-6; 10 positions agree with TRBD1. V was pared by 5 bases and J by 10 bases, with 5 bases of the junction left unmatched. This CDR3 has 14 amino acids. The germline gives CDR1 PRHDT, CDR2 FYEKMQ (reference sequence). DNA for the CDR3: TGTGCCAGCAGCGTGGACAGGGGGGAATCACCCCTCCACTTT. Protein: CASSVDRGESPLHF.

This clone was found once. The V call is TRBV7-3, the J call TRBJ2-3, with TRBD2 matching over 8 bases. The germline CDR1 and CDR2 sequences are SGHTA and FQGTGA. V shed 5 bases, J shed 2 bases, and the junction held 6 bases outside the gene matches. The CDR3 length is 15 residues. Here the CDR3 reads CASSRGGFNTDTQYF. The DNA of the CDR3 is TGTGCCAGCAGCCGGGGGGGCTTTAACACAGATACGCAGTATTTT.

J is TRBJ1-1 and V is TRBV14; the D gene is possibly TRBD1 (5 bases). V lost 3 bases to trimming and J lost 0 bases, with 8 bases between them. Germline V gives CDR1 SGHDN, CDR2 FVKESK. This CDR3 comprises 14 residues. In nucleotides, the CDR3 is TGTGCCAGCAGCCAGTCAGGGATGAACACTGAAGCTTTCTTT. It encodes CASSQSGMNTEAFF.

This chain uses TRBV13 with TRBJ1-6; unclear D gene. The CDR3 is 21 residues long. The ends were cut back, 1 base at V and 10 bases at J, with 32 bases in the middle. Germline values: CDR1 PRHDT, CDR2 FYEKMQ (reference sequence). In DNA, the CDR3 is TGTGCCAGCAGCTTAGTTTTCTCCGCGTCGCGGACTCAAGCCGGGAAATCACCCCTCCACTTT. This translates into CASSLVFSASRTQAGKSPLHF.

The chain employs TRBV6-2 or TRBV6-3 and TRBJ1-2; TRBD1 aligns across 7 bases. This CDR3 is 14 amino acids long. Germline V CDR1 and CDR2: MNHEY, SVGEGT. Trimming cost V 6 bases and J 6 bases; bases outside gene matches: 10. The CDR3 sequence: CASSPPGTAHGYTF. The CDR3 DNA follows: TGTGCCAGCAGCCCACCCGGGACAGCGCATGGCTACACCTTC.

CDR3 loop: CASRSRVGGNTEAFF. Written as DNA, the CDR3 is TGTGCCAGCAGGTCCAGGGTGGGGGGGAACACTGAAGCTTTCTTT. The rearrangement uses TRBV2 and TRBJ1-1, with a tentative D call TRBD1 (5 bases). From germline, CDR1 is SNHLY and CDR2 FYNNEI. Between the trimmed V and J ends, which lost 6 bases and 1 base, there was a span of 15 bases. The CDR3 length is 15 residues.

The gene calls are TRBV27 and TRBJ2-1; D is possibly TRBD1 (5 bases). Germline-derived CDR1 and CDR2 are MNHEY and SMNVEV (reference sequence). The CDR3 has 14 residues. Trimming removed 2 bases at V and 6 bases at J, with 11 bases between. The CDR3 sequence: CASSLRGSINEQFF. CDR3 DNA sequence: TGTGCCAGCAGTTTAAGGGGTAGCATCAATGAGCAGTTCTTC.